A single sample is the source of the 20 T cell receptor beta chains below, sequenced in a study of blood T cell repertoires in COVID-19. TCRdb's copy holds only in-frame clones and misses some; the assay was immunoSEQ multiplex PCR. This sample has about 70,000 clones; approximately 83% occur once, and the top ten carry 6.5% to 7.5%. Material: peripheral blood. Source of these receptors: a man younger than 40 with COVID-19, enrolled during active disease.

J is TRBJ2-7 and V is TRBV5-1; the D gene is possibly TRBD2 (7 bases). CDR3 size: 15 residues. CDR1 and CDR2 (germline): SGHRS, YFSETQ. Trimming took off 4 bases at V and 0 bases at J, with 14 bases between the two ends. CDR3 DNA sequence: TGCGCCAGCAGCGTGGGAGGGGGTGCCTCCTACGAGCAGTACTTC. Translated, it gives CASSVGGGASYEQYF.

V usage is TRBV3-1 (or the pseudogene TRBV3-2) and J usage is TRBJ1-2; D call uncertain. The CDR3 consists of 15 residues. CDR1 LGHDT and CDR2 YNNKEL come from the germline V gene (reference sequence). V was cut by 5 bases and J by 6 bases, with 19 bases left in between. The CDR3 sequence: CASSTPEGGPHGYTF. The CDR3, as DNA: TGTGCCAGCAGCACTCCTGAGGGAGGACCCCATGGCTACACCTTC.

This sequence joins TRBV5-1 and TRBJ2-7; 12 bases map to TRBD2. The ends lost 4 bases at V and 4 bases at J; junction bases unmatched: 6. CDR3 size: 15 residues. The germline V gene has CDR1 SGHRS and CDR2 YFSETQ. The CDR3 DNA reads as TGCGCCAGCAGCGTGAGAGGGACTAGCGGGTACGAGCAGTACTTC. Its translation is CASSVRGTSGYEQYF.

CDR3 region: CASSEGSSSGRVSGFF. In DNA, the CDR3 is TGTGCCAGCAGTGAAGGAAGCTCTAGCGGGAGGGTTTCTGGGTTCTTC. V gene TRBV2 combines with J gene TRBJ2-1; TRBD2 matches 12 bases. The V and J ends lost 1 base and 15 bases, in that order; junction bases with no gene match: 13. The CDR3 loop spans 16 amino acids. Germline V CDR1 and CDR2: SNHLY, FYNNEI.

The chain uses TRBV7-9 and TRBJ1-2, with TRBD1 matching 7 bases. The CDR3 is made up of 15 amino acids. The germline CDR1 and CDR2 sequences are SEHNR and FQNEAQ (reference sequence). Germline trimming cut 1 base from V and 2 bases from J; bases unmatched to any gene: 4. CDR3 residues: CASSLVGTENYGYTF. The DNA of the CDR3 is TGTGCCAGCAGCTTAGTCGGGACAGAGAACTATGGCTACACCTTC. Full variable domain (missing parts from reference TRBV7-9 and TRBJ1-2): DTGVSQNPRHKITKRGQNVTFRCDPISEHNRLYWYRQTLGQGPEFLTYFQNEAQLEKSRLLSDRFSAERPKGSFSTLEIQRTEQGDSAMYLCASSLVGTENYGYTFGSGTRLTVV.

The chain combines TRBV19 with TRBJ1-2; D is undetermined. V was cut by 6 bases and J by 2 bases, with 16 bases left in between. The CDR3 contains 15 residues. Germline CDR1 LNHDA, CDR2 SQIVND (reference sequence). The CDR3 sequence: CASRPPGSGNYGYTF. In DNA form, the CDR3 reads TGTGCCAGTAGACCTCCCGGCTCGGGGAACTATGGCTACACCTTC.

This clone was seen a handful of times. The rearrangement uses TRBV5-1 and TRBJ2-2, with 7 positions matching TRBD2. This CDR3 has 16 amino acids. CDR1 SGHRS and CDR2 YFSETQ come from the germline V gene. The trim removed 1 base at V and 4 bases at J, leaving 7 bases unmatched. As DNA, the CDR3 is TGCGCCAGCAGCTTGTCGGGGCTAGCGGCCACCGGGGAGCTGTTTTTT. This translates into CASSLSGLAATGELFF.

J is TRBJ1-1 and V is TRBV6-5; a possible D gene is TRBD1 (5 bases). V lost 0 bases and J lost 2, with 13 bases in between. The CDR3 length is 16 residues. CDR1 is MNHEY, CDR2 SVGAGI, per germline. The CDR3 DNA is TGTGCCAGCAGTTACTCCTCCAGGGCAATAAACACTGAAGCTTTCTTT. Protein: CASSYSSRAINTEAFF.

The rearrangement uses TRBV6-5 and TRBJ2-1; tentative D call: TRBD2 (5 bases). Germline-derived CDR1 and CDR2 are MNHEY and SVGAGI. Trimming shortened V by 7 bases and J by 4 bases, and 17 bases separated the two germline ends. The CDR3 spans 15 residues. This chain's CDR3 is CASTLEAASYNEQFF. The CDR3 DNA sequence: TGTGCCAGCACCTTAGAAGCGGCCTCATACAATGAGCAGTTCTTC.

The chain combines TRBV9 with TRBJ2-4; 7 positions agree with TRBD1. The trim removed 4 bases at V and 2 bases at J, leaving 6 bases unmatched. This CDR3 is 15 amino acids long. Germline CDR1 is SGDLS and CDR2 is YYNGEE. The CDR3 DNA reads TGTGCCAGCAGCCCGGACAGGTTCACCAAAAACATTCAGTACTTC. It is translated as CASSPDRFTKNIQYF.

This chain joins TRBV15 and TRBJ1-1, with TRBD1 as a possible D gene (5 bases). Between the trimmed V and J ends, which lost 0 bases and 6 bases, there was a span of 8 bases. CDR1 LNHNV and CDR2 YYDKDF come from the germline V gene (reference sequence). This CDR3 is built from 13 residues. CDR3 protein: CATSREGGAEAFF. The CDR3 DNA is TGTGCCACCAGCAGAGAGGGAGGGGCTGAAGCTTTCTTT.

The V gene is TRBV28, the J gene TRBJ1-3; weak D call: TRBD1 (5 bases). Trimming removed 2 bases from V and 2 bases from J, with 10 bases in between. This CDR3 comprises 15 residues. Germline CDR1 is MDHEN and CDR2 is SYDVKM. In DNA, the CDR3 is TGTGCCAGCAGTTTAAGGCCAGGGACTGGAAACACCATATATTTT. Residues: CASSLRPGTGNTIYF.

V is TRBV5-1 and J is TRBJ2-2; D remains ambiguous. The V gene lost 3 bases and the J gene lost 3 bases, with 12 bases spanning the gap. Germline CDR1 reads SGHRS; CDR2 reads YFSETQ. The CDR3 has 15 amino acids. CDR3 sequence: CASSSEVSDTGELFF. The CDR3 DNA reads TGCGCCAGCAGCTCTGAGGTGTCGGACACCGGGGAGCTGTTTTTT.

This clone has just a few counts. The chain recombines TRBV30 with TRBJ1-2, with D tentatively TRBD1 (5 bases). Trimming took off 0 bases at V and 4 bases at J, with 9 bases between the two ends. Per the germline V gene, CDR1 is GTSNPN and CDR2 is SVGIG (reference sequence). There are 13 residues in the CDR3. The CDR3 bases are TGTGCCTGGAGTGTAGGCGGGGGCTATGGCTACACCTTC. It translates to CAWSVGGGYGYTF.

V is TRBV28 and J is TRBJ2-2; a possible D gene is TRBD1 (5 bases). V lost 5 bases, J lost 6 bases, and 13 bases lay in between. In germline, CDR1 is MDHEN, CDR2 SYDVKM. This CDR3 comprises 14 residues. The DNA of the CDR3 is TGTGCCAGCAGTCAAAATATAGGGGCCGGGGAGCTGTTTTTT. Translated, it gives CASSQNIGAGELFF.

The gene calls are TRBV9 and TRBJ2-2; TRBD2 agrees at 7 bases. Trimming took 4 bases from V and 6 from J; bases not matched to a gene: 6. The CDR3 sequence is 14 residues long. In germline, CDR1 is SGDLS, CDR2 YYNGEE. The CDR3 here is CASSPTGLPGELFF. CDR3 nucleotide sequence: TGTGCCAGCAGCCCTACGGGACTACCCGGGGAGCTGTTTTTT.

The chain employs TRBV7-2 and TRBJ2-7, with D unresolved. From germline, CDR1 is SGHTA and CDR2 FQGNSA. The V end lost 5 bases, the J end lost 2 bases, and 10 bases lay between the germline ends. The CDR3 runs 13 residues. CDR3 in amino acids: CASSPRLTYEQYF. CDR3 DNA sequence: TGTGCCAGCAGCCCGCGGCTCACCTACGAGCAGTACTTC. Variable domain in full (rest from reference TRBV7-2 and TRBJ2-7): GAGVSQSPSNKVTEKGKDVELRCDPISGHTALYWYRQSLGQGLEFLIYFQGNSAPDKSGLPSDRFSAERTGGSVSTLTIQRTQQEDSAVYLCASSPRLTYEQYFGPGTRLTVT.

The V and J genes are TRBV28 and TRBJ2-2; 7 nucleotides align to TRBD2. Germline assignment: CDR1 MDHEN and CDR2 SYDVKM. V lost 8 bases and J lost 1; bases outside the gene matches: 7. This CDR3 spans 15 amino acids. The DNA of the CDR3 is TGTGCCAGCTTCCCTAGCGGAGTGAACACCGGGGAGCTGTTTTTT. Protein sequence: CASFPSGVNTGELFF.

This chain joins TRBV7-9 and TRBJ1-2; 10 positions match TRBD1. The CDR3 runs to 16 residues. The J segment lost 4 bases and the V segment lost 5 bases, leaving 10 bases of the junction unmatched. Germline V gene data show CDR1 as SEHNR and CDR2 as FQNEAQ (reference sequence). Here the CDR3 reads CASSVLGGQGTYGYTF. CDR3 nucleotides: TGTGCCAGCAGCGTTCTGGGGGGACAGGGGACCTATGGCTACACCTTC.

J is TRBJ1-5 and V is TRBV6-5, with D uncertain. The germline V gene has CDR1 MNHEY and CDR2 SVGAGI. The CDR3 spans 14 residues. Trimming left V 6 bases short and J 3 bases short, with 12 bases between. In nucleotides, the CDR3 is TGTGCCAGCAGCGGAACGGGTTTCAATCAGCCCCAGCATTTT. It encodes CASSGTGFNQPQHF.